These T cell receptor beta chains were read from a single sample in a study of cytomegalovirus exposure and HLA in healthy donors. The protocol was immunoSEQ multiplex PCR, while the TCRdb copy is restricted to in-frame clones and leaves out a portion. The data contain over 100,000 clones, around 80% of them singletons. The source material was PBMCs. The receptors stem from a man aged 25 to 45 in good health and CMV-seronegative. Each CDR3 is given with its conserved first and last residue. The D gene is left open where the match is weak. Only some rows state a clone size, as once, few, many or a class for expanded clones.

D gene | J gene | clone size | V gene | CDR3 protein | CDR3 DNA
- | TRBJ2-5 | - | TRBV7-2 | CASSPRLRVSQETQYF | TGTGCCAGCAGCCCGAGACTTCGGGTCAGCCAAGAGACCCAGTACTTC
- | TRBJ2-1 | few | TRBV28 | CASSPQGFGEQFF | TGTGCCAGCAGTCCTCAGGGATTCGGTGAGCAGTTCTTC
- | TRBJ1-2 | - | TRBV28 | CASTRRGMSYGYTF | TGTGCCAGCACTAGGCGAGGAATGAGCTATGGCTACACCTTC
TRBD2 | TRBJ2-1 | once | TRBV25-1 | CASSELTSGTPNEQFF | TGTGCCAGCAGTGAATTGACTAGCGGGACCCCGAATGAGCAGTTCTTC
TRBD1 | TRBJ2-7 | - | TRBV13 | CASSRGTGTYEQYF | TGTGCCAGCAGCCGTGGGACAGGGACCTACGAGCAGTACTTC
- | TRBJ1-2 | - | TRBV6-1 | CVALTSLGHHGYTF | TGTGTCGCACTCACCTCCCTGGGACACCATGGCTACACCTTC
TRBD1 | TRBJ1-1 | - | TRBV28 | CASSFLDRTNTEAFF | TGTGCCAGCAGTTTCTTGGACAGGACAAACACTGAAGCTTTCTTT
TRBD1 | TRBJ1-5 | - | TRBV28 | CASSFRDRVNQPQHF | TGTGCCAGCAGTTTTCGGGACAGGGTCAATCAGCCCCAGCATTTT
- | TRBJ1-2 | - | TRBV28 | CASSFVGQGSYGYTF | TGTGCCAGCAGTTTTGTCGGGCAGGGGAGCTATGGCTACACCTTC
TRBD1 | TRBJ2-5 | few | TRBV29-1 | CSVAGTGGTGETQYF | TGCAGCGTTGCGGGGACAGGGGGCACGGGAGAGACCCAGTACTTC
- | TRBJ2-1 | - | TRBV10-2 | CASSESPPGGTVDEQFF | TGCGCCAGCAGTGAGTCTCCGCCGGGTGGGACTGTCGATGAGCAGTTCTTC
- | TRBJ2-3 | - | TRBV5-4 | CASSLGPVRSADTQYF | TGTGCCAGCAGCTTGGGACCGGTGCGGTCCGCAGATACGCAGTATTTT
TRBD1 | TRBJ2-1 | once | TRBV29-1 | CSVTPWTGRFGNEQFF | TGCAGCGTGACTCCGTGGACAGGCCGTTTTGGGAATGAGCAGTTCTTC
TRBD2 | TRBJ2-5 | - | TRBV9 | CASSVWGGDQETQYF | TGTGCCAGCAGCGTCTGGGGGGGGGACCAAGAGACCCAGTACTTC
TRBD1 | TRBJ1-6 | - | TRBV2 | CASSPGTGGNSPLHF | TGTGCCAGCAGTCCCGGGACAGGGGGCAATTCACCCCTCCACTTT
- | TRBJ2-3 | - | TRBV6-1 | CASSQEPSGYTQYF | TGTGCCAGCAGCCAAGAACCGTCCGGTTATACGCAGTATTTT
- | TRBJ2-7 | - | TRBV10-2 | CASTVNRYEQYF | TGCGCCAGCACAGTAAACCGTTACGAGCAGTACTTC
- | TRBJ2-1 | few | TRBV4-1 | CASRANNEQFF | TGCGCCAGCAGGGCCAACAATGAGCAGTTCTTC
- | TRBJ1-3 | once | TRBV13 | CASSLDRVGSGNTIYF | TGTGCCAGCAGCTTAGACAGGGTGGGCTCTGGAAACACCATATATTTT
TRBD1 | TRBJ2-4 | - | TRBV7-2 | CASSSTTGGMGDIQYF | TGTGCCAGCAGCTCAACGACAGGGGGCATGGGAGACATTCAGTACTTC
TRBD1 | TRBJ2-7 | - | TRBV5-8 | CASSLVQGAKYEQYF | TGTGCCAGCAGCTTGGTCCAGGGGGCGAAATACGAGCAGTACTTC
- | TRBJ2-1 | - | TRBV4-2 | CASSQALYNEQFF | TGTGCCAGCAGCCAGGCCCTCTACAATGAGCAGTTCTTC
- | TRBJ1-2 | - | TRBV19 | CASSSSSGRNGYTF | TGTGCCAGTAGTTCATCGTCGGGGAGGAATGGCTACACCTTC
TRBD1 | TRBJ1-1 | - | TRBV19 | CASSSGQGRFAAFF | TGTGCCAGTAGTAGCGGACAGGGGAGGTTTGCAGCTTTCTTT
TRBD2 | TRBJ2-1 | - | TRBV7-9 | CALAGTRLATNEQFF | TGTGCTCTGGCGGGTACGAGACTAGCGACCAATGAGCAGTTCTTC
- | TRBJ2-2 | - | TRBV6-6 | CASSYIDSNTGELFF | TGTGCCAGCAGCTATATCGACAGCAACACCGGGGAGCTGTTTTTT
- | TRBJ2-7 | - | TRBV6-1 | CASSETGRFGYEQYF | TGTGCCAGCAGTGAAACAGGGCGATTCGGGTACGAGCAGTACTTC
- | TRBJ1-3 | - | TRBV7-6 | CASSLRSRGAGNTIYF | TGTGCCAGCAGCTTACGTTCCAGGGGTGCTGGAAACACCATATATTTT
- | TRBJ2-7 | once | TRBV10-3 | CAISEASVRYEQYF | TGTGCCATCAGTGAGGCTAGCGTCCGTTACGAGCAGTACTTC
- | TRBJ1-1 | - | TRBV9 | CASSVGAENTEAFF | TGTGCCAGCAGCGTAGGGGCTGAGAACACTGAAGCTTTCTTT
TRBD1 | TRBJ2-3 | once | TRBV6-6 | CASSWGQGASGDTQYF | TGTGCCAGCAGTTGGGGACAGGGGGCTTCGGGAGATACGCAGTATTTT
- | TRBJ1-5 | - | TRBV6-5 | CASRPDRFNQPQHF | TGTGCCAGCAGACCCGACAGGTTCAATCAGCCCCAGCATTTT
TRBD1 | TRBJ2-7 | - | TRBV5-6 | CASSLSLLLRDSSYEQYF | TGTGCCAGCAGCTTGTCTCTCCTTCTTAGGGACAGTTCCTACGAGCAGTACTTC
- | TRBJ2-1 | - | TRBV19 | CASTHSGRLSNEQFF | TGTGCCAGTACTCATTCGGGGAGGCTTAGCAATGAGCAGTTCTTC
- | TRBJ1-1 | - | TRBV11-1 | CASSSRERGNTEAFF | TGTGCCAGCAGCTCGCGGGAGCGGGGGAACACTGAAGCTTTCTTT
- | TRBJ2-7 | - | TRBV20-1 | CSALNRDTQYF | TGCAGTGCCCTGAACCGGGACACCCAGTACTTC
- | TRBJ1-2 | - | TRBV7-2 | CASSWGGTVPNYGYTF | TGTGCCAGCAGCTGGGGAGGGACTGTACCGAACTATGGCTACACCTTC